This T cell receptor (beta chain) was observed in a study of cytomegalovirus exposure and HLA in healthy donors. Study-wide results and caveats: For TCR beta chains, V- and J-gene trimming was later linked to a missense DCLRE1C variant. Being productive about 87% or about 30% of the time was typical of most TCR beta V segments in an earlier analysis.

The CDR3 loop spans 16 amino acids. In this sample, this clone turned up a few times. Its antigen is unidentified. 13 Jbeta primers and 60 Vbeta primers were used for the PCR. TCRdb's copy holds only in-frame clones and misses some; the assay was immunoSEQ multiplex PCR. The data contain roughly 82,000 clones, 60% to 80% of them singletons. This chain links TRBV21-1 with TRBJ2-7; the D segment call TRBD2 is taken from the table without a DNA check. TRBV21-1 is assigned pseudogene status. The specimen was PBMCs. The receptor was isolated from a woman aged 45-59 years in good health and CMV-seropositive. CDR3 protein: CASSKALWLAGYEQYF. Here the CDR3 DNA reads TGTGCCAGCAGCAAAGCGCTTTGGCTAGCGGGCTACGAGCAGTACTTC.